The present T cell receptor beta chain was sequenced within a study of neurological immune-mediated disorders (dated by TCRdb to between 2018 and 2021). Regarding the study in general: Peripheral blood TCR-beta repertoires from patients with HTLV-I-associated myelopathy (HAM/TSP), patients with multiple sclerosis, and healthy controls were compared in the study using UMI-based sequencing. The roughly 100 TCR-beta libraries covered PBMC samples along with longitudinal samples, technical triplicates, and paired sorted CD4+ and CD8+ T-cell subsets. Longitudinal HAM/TSP and healthy donors had 3 time-points each (3-40 month intervals). The cohort was made up of approximately 71 subjects, consisting of some 14 HAM/TSP patients, 35 or so multiple sclerosis patients and approximately 20 healthy controls. On the study overall, not on this receptor specifically: TCR clonal expansion was highest in HAM/TSP patients and lowest in MS patients, with MS patients falling below even healthy controls. Expanded clones from different subjects shared no identical CDR3 amino acid sequences, which suggests that TCR-beta repertoires were private in all groups.

Trimming accounts for 5 bases at V and 5 bases at J, while the number of junction bases matched to no gene is 13. Its CDR3 holds 15 amino acids, cysteine through phenylalanine. CDR3 DNA is the only sequence kept; it has 45 bases, read in frame from the first base. The germline V gene (reference sequence) supplies CDR1 DFQATT and CDR2 SNEGSKA. Read against the paper, the sample's time point label means: longitudinal time-point 3. The healthy controls were volunteers from blood banks in Maryland, USA. Libraries from unsorted PBMCs were made from 2 million PBMCs kept in RNAlater at -80 degrees C until RNA extraction. Peripheral blood was subjected to Ficoll-Hypaque density gradient centrifugation to isolate PBMCs, which were then cryopreserved in liquid nitrogen. This clonotype was seen repeatedly, ten times or more. It lacks a known antigen. No base-level quality is on record; no much larger clone is a single base apart.

cDNA was synthesized by template-switch 5'RACE using a primer with a 10-nucleotide random unique molecular identifier that tagged each TCR transcript. Over 170 million TCR-beta sequences, covering 15-18 subjects, were produced in each sequencing run. Total RNA was extracted with the RNeasy kit. The KAPA Real-time Library Amplification kit was used to amplify TCR-beta VDJ regions with primers targeting the TCR constant region and the 5'RACE anchor. A first PCR added sample indexes and Illumina adaptors, after which a second PCR increased the library yield. The roughly 650 bp TCR product was size-selected on a 2% E-gel SizeSelection system after Ampure bead purification. Before pooling, library quality was checked on a Bioanalyzer, concentration was measured with Qubit, and libraries were quantified with the Kapa Library Quantification kit. An Illumina HiSeq 2500 was used to sequence the libraries paired-end at 2 x 150 bp. To increase sequence diversity, roughly 24-32% phiX was spiked into each library pool. Under the source paper's analysis protocol: Quality-filtered reads were processed with the UMI-based MiGEC pipeline, and over 90% of raw TCR sequences were removed by the MiGEC pipeline during error correction. IMGT germline references were used for alignment of VDJ genes, and clonotypes were defined by a unique CDR3 amino acid sequence together with V-J genes. VDJtools evaluated clonal expansion, Shannon diversity and CDR3 relatedness (CalcPairwiseDistances, ClusterSamples); CLCbio workbench built phylogenetic trees. Using coefficient-of-variation modelling across technical triplicates, the study counted a clone as expanded if it had at least 8 unique UMIs. Starting from the raw public reads, TCRdb applied fastp trimming at Q25, assembled clones with MiXCR and retained in-frame beta chains. Rows with a matching CDR3 protein are joined into one entry that keeps the most common DNA and genes. The V and J calls, along with clone size, are taken from TCRdb and not from the paper's own processing. The sample table contains tens of thousands of distinct CDR3 sequences; only one count was recorded for less than 15% of them. Around 10% of the sample is held by the ten biggest clonotypes.

The receptor's source is a man between 25 and 39 years old in good health. The chain joins TRBV20-1 to TRBJ1-2; TRBD1 fits 8 bases in the junction. The material sequenced was PBMCs. The DNA sequence is TGCAGTGCTCCAGACAGGGGCGGCACAGGTTATGGCTACACCTTC. Translated, it gives CSAPDRGGTGYGYTF.